This record looks at one T cell receptor (beta chain) sequence and its context. The data originate from a study of PD-L1 blockade in urothelial cancer. The wider study: Prior chemotherapy regimens per patient numbered 0 to 3.

Some clones are missing from TCRdb's copy, which holds only in-frame ones; the method was immunoSEQ multiplex PCR. The sample records 48,000 or so clones, 86% being singletons. Specified time point: peripheral blood 6 weeks after treatment start. The source material was PBMCs, sampled around atezolizumab (anti-PD-L1) treatment. This sequence originates from a man aged 55 to 69 with urothelial cancer.

The CDR3 loop is CASSLRQGAYEQYF. The CDR3 DNA sequence: TGTGCCAGCAGTCTGCGACAGGGGGCCTACGAGCAGTACTTC. V usage is TRBV27 and J usage is TRBJ2-7, with 9 positions matching TRBD1. CDR1 is MNHEY and CDR2 is SMNVEV in the germline V gene (reference sequence). The V segment lost 5 bases and the J segment 2 bases; nucleotides outside the gene matches: 4. The CDR3 runs 14 residues.